This TCR beta chain was recorded in a study of cytomegalovirus exposure and HLA in healthy donors (dated by TCRdb to the late 2010s). At the level of the whole study: An earlier analysis of roughly 630 of the donors reported approximately 290 Gb of sequence data and some 100 million unique TCR beta sequences from roughly 180 million T cells. Typing coverage differed by locus: A, B, C, DRB1 and DQB1 were typed in roughly 620-640 donors, DQA1 in 500 to 550, DPA1 in approximately 610, and DPB1 in approximately 450. The genetic ancestry cluster associated with self-reported Caucasian donors included around 76% of the roughly 400 genotyped donors. The study profiled the T cell repertoires of under 850 subjects by immunosequencing and related them to cytomegalovirus serostatus. Across some 400 genotyped donors of the cohort, an average of about 240,000 unique TCR beta nucleotide sequences per donor were sequenced, and approximately 19% of those sequences were non-productive. Roughly 300 gigabases of sequencing data and around 80 million unique TCR sequences made up an early release that covered approximately 700 HLA-typed donors. An earlier analysis of around 580 of the donors used high-throughput TCR beta sequencing to judge whether each TCR beta V gene segment behaved as functional or pseudogenic. All discovery cohort repertoires had been generated on a single sequencing platform. In a later analysis, previously published TCR beta repertoires from 550 to 700 donors were re-analyzed and high-resolution HLA genotyping was added so that TCR occurrence patterns could be studied. Along with the roughly 670-subject first cohort, a separate validation cohort of around 120 different subjects was used. High-throughput TCR immunosequencing, statistical association of individual TCRs with disease status, and machine learning were combined to predict cytomegalovirus infection status. Rather than drawing on any new phenotypic data, the later analysis identified candidate immune exposures from TCR beta sequences and the way those sequences occurred across donors. HLA typing covered class I and class II loci at four-digit resolution. Donor age, sex, ethnicity and CMV serostatus were compiled together with the repertoire data. The study aimed to test whether cataloging public T cell receptors could reveal signatures of past pathogen exposure. A later genetic analysis used genome-wide SNP genotypes for about three fifths of the 666 donors, treating that subset as a discovery cohort. Four to six DR-DQ haplotypes were handled as single units for association and clustering because linkage in the cohort was strong.

In total, 666 healthy bone marrow donors made up the cohort. At the time of sampling, every cohort member was nominally healthy, though immune exposures that went unrecorded were likely present. The donor was CMV seropositive and belonged to the group of some 290 seropositive cohort members. Each donor provided a peripheral blood sample, and peripheral blood mononuclear cells were used for TCR beta sequencing. Genomic DNA extraction from the blood cell samples was performed with the Qiagen DNeasy Blood Extraction Kit. Reading from cysteine to phenylalanine, the CDR3 counts 13 amino acids. The DNA shown is the 39-base CDR3, in frame from base 1. Reading the germline V gene (reference sequence) gives CDR1 LNHNV and CDR2 YYDKDF. V gives up 5 bases and J gives up 4 bases, and the segment between their germline ends measures 11 bases. Library preparation employed the immunoSEQ multiplex PCR assay. For the multiplex PCR, a mixture combining 60 forward primers for TCR Vbeta segments and 13 reverse primers for TCR Jbeta segments was used. The CDR3 region of rearranged TCR beta genes was amplified from genomic DNA with a multiplex PCR assay. On the Illumina HiSeq System, the amplified TCR beta libraries were sequenced as 87-base-pair reads. The authors' pipeline ran thus. A later analysis tallied about 77 million unique TCR beta chains across the 666 repertoires, and some 12 million of those chains were shared by two or more donors. Raw reads were error-corrected and collapsed into unique sequences with a nearest-neighbor algorithm that merged closely related sequences to remove PCR and sequencing errors. Alignment of CDR3 sequences to IMGT reference sequences was used to assign V, D and J gene segments. For a sequence to be retained, a match of at least six nucleotides was required to both a V gene segment and a J gene segment. A rearrangement was called productive if the CDR3 had no stop codons and remained in frame with V and J, and every other rearrangement was called non-productive. Following IMGT convention, CDR3 was defined as the stretch from the second conserved V-encoded cysteine to the conserved J-encoded phenylalanine. The earlier analysis of 550 to 650 of the donors excluded any sequence lacking an unambiguous match to a single V gene segment. In an earlier analysis of several hundred of the donors, V segments were called functional above 56.7% productive rearrangements and were called segregating when the between-donor standard deviation exceeded 5%. A statistical classification framework was built for diagnosing cytomegalovirus status from the catalog of TCR beta chain sequences. In a later analysis, TCR nucleotide sequences were compared against IMGT/GENE-DB human TR gene sequences so that V and J genes could be assigned. The TCRdist pipeline was used in a later analysis to assign CDR3 sequences and most-parsimonious VDJ recombination scenarios. In a later analysis, each TCR beta chain was defined by its CDR3 amino acid sequence together with its V-gene family, and reads without a unique V-gene family were excluded. A later analysis removed roughly 590 highly shared, low-generation-probability nucleotide sequences to deal with suspected cross-contamination and a sequencing artifact. For each public chain, a later analysis derived a clonal expansion index from normalized ranks of inferred template counts within each repertoire. In a later analysis, generation probabilities were computed using a VDJ recombination model fitted to out-of-frame rearrangements, and the results were checked against IGoR. In a later analysis, TCR-TCR, TCR-HLA and TCR-CMV co-occurrence was scored with hypergeometric tests, and a repertoire-size bias correction was applied to TCR pairs. False discovery rates were estimated in a later analysis by permuting HLA or CMV assignments 20 times. In a later analysis, co-occurring TCRs were grouped with DBSCAN, and TCRdist sequence similarity was added when clustering was performed within HLA-allele-positive subsets. For co-occurrence clustering, repertoires with fewer than 30,000 or more than 120,000 public chains were excluded, along with a handful of repertoires with anomalous nucleotide sharing. TCRdb carries this immuneACCESS record with in-frame sequences only. Its versions omit some clonotypes, under half of them owing to an unresolved V gene in the studies checked, with the rest unexplained. For V, J and clone size, that table is used; D and trimming come from the DNA. The sample table holds over 100,000 clones, of which about 10% were seen once. The ten largest clones add up to roughly 7% of the sample.

The investigation overall reported the following: Sequencing depth was assumed to be roughly uniform across donors in the presence/absence analyses, though that assumption may not hold. According to a later analysis, parvovirus B19, influenza, CMV and Epstein-Barr virus appeared linked to several top co-occurrence clusters. Immune exposure information for the cohort was limited to CMV serostatus. In a later analysis, TCR association rates were found to vary across HLA loci, with the most associated TCRs seen for DRB1 alleles and the fewest for HLA-C alleles. The cohort was sequenced for TCR beta chains only, and without alpha or paired-chain data the features that could be detected were limited. In the study, 150 to 200 TCR beta chains were listed as associated with cytomegalovirus. A cluster of highly shared sequence variants was judged likely to represent a technical artifact of the sequencing pipeline. In a later analysis, most CMV-associated TCR beta chains were found to appear HLA-restricted, with HLA associations seemingly driven largely by CMV exposure. According to the authors, the approach could potentially be generalized to other disease states and immunological phenotypes. Compared with equally common non-associated chains, HLA-associated TCR beta chains in a later analysis were more clonally expanded and had lower generation probabilities. An earlier analysis of some 590 of the donors showed that most TCR beta V segments appeared in productive rearrangements either about 87% or about 30% of the time, which broadly matched IMGT annotations. Because HLA typing was missing for some donors at each locus, association tests included only the typed subset. According to a later genetic analysis, donors in an Asian-associated ancestry cluster had fewer N-insertions in productive TCRs than the approximately 710-donor mean. In a later genetic analysis, a missense DCLRE1C variant was associated with V-gene and J-gene trimming of TCR beta chains, and the association was replicated in an independent cohort. Some IMGT-functional V segments, including TRBV6-2 and TRBV6-3, could not be distinguished by the 87-base-pair reads and were therefore excluded. In vitro tests confirmed that three of the cytomegalovirus-associated TCR beta chains recognize cytomegalovirus antigens. When HLA alleles, especially DR and DQ, strongly co-occurred, attributing TCR associations to individual alleles was difficult. Most TCR sequences were seen in very few donors, while some public TCRs were found in many individuals. A further reported finding was that TCR beta sequences accurately predicted the HLA-A and HLA-B alleles for most subjects in the first cohort. Cytomegalovirus status was reported to be diagnosed by the classifier with high specificity and sensitivity in both the original and validation cohorts. Linkage disequilibrium might explain the correlated functional status among segregating V segments, but an unknown experimental factor could not be ruled out. In a later analysis, around 15,000 TCR beta sequences were associated with specific HLA alleles at a false discovery rate of 0.05. Because counts were too low, about 17 rarely observed V segments, including chromosome 9 orphons, were excluded from the earlier analysis of 500 to 700 of the donors.

About this clone: What this receptor recognizes is not known. No qualities accompany the bases; no much larger clone lies one base away.

The sequence was obtained from a woman between 40 and 55 years old in good health and CMV-seropositive. The chain links TRBV15 with TRBJ1-1; confidence is insufficient to name the D gene. Material: PBMCs. The sequence in DNA is TGTGCCACCAGCGTGGGCGCCGGCACTGAAGCTTTCTTT. Translated, it gives CATSVGAGTEAFF. The entire variable domain, with the stretches around the CDR3 drawn from the reference TRBV15 and TRBJ1-1 proteins, is DAMVIQNPRYQVTQFGKPVTLSCSQTLNHNVMYWYQQKSSQAPKLLFHYYDKDFNNEADTPDNFQSRRPNTSFCFLDIRSPGLGDTAMYLCATSVGAGTEAFFGQGTRLTVV.